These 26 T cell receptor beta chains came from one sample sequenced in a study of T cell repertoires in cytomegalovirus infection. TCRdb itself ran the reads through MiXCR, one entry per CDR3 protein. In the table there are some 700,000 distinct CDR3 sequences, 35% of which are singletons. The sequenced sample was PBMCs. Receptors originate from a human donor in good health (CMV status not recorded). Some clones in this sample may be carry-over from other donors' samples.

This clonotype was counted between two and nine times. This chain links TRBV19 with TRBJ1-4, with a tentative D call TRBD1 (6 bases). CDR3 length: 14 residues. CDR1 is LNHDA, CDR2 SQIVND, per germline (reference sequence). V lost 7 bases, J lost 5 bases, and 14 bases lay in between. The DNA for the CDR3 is TGTGCCAGTACCAATAGACAGGAGAATGAAAAACTGTTTTTT. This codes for CASTNRQENEKLFF.

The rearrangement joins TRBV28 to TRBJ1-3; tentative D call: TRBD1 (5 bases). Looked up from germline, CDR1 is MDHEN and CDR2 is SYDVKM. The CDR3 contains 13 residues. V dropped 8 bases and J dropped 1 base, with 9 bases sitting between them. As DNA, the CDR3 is TGTGCCAGCGTAGGGGATTCTGGAAACACCATATATTTT. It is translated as CASVGDSGNTIYF. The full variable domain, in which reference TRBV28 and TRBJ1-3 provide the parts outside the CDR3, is DVKVTQSSRYLVKRTGEKVFLECVQDMDHENMFWYRQDPGLGLRLIYFSYDVKMKEKGDIPEGYSVSREKKERFSLILESASTNQTSMYLCASVGDSGNTIYFGEGSWLTVV.

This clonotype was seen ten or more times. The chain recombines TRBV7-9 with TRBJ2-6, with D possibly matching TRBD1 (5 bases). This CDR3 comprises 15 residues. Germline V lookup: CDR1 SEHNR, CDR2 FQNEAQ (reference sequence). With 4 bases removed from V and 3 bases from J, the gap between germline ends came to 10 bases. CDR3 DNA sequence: TGTGCCAGCAGCTCGCAGGGTCGTGGGGCCAACGTCCTGACTTTC. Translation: CASSSQGRGANVLTF. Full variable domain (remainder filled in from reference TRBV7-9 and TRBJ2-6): DTGVSQNPRHKITKRGQNVTFRCDPISEHNRLYWYRQTLGQGPEFLTYFQNEAQLEKSRLLSDRFSAERPKGSFSTLEIQRTEQGDSAMYLCASSSQGRGANVLTFGAGSRLTVL.

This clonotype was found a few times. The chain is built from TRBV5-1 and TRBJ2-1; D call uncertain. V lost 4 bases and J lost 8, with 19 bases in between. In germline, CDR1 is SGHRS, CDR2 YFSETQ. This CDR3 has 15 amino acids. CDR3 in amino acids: CASSPLERISHEQFF. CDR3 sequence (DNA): TGCGCCAGCAGCCCCCTTGAACGTATTTCGCATGAGCAGTTCTTC.

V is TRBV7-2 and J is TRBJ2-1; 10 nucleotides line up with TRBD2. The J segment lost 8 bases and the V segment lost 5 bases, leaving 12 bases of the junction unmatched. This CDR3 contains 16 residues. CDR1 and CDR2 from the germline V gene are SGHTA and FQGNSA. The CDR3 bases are TGTGCCAGCAGCAGGTGGGGGCTAGCGGGAGTCGATGAGCAGTTCTTC. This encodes CASSRWGLAGVDEQFF.

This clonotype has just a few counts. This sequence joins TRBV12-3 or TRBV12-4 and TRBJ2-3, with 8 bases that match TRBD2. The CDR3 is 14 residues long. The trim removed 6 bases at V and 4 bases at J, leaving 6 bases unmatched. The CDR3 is CASSEGLASDTQYF. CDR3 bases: TGTGCCAGCAGCGAAGGACTAGCCTCAGATACGCAGTATTTT.

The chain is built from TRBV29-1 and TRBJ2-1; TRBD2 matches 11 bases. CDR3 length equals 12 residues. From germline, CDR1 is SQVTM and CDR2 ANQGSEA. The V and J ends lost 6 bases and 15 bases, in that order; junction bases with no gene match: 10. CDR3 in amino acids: CSVTIAGGVGFF. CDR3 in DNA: TGCAGCGTGACCATAGCGGGAGGGGTAGGGTTCTTC.

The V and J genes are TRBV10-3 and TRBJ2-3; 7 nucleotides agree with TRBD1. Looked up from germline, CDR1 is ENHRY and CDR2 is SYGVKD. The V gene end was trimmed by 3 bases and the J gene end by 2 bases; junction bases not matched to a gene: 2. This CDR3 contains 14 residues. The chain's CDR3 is CAISEQGTTDTQYF. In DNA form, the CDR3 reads TGTGCCATCAGTGAACAGGGGACCACAGATACGCAGTATTTT.

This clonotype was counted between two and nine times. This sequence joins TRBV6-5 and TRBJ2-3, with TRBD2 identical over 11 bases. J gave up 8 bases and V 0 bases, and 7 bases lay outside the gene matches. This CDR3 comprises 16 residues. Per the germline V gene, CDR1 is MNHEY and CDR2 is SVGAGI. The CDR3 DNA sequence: TGTGCCAGCAGTTACTCCTTTAGCGGGGGGGATGGTACGCAGTATTTT. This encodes CASSYSFSGGDGTQYF.

The CDR3 here is CASSLATGISYEQYF. Written as DNA, the CDR3 is TGTGCCAGCAGTTTAGCTACAGGGATCTCCTACGAGCAGTACTTC. This rearrangement joins TRBV28 to TRBJ2-7, with a weak D call TRBD1 (6 bases). The CDR3 is 15 residues long. Germline lookup yields CDR1 MDHEN and CDR2 SYDVKM. The V gene lost 2 bases and the J gene lost 0 bases, with 11 bases spanning the gap.

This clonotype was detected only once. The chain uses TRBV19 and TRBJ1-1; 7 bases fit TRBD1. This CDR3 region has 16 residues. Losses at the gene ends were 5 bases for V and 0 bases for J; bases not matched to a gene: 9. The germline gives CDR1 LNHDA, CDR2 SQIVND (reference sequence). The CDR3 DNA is TGTGCCAGTAGTCGACAGGGCCGGGGGATGAACACTGAAGCTTTCTTT. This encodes CASSRQGRGMNTEAFF.

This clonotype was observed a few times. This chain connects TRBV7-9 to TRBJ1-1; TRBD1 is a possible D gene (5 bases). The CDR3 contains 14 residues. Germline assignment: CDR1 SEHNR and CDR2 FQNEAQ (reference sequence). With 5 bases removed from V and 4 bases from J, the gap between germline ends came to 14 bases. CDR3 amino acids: CASSTRGPGTEAFF. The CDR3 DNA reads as TGTGCCAGCAGCACACGGGGCCCCGGCACTGAAGCTTTCTTT.

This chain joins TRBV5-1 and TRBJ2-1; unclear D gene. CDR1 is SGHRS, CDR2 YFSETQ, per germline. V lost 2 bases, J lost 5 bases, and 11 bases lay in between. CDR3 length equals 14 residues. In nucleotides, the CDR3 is TGCGCCAGCAGCTTTTATGTAGATAACAATGAGCAGTTCTTC. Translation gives CASSFYVDNNEQFF.

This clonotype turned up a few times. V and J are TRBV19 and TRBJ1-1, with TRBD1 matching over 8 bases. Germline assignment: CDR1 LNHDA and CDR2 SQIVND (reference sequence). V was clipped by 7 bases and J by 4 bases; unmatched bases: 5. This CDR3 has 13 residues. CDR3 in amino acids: CASNAQGATEAFF. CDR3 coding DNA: TGTGCCAGTAACGCGCAGGGGGCCACTGAAGCTTTCTTT. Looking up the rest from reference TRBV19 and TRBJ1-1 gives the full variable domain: DGGITQSPKYLFRKEGQNVTLSCEQNLNHDAMYWYRQDPGQGLRLIYYSQIVNDFQKGDIAEGYSVSREKKESFPLTVTSAQKNPTAFYLCASNAQGATEAFFGQGTRLTVV.

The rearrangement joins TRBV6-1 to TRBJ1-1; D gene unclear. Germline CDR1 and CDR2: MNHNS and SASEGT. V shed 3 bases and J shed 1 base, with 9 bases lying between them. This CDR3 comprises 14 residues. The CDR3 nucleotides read TGTGCCAGCAGTGATAAAGGGAGGAACACTGAAGCTTTCTTT. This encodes CASSDKGRNTEAFF.

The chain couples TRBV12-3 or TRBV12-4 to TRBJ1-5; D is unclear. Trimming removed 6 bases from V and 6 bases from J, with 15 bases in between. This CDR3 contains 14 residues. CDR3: CASSRAEVAQPQHF. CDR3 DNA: TGTGCCAGCAGCCGCGCAGAGGTCGCTCAGCCCCAGCATTTT.

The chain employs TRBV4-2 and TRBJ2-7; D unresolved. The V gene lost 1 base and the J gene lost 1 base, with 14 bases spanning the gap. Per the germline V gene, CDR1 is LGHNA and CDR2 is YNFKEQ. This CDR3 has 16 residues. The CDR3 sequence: CASSQGMADVSYEQYF. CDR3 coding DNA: TGTGCCAGCAGCCAAGGAATGGCCGACGTATCCTACGAGCAGTACTTC.

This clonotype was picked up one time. The CDR3 sequence is CASSTGQSNQPQHF. CDR3 DNA sequence: TGTGCCAGCAGCACGGGACAGAGCAATCAGCCCCAGCATTTT. The chain joins TRBV7-9 to TRBJ1-5; 7 bases are a match to TRBD1. CDR3 length equals 14 residues. V trimming: 5 bases; J trimming: 1 base; junction bases outside the gene matches: 2. The germline gives CDR1 SEHNR, CDR2 FQNEAQ (reference sequence).

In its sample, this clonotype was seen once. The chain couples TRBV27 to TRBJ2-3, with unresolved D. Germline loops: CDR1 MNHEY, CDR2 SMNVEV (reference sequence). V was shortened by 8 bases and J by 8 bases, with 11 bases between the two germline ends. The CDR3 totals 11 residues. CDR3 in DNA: TGTGCCAGCGGATATTCGGGTACGCAGTATTTT. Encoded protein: CASGYSGTQYF.

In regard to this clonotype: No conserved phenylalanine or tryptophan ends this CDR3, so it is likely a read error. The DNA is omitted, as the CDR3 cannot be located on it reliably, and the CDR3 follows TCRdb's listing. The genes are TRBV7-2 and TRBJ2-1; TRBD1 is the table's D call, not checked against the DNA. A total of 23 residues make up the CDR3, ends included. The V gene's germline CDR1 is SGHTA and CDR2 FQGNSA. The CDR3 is CASSLQPRIGGSKPLNSYNEQFL.

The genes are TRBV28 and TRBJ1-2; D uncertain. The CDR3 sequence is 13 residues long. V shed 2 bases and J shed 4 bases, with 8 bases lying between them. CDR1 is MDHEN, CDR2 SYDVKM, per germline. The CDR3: CASSLRKPYGYTF. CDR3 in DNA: TGTGCCAGCAGTTTACGGAAACCCTATGGCTACACCTTC.

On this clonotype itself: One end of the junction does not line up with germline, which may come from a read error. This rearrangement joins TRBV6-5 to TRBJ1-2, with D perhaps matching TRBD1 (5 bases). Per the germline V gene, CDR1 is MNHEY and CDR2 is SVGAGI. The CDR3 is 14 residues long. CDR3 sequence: CDSKGRRDFYGYTF. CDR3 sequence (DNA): TGTGACAGCAAGGGGCGGAGAGATTTCTATGGCTACACCTTC.

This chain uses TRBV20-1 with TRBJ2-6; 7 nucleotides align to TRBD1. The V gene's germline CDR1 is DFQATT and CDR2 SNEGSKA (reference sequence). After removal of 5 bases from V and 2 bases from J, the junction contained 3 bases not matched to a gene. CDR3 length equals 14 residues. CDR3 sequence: CSAAGTAGANVLTF. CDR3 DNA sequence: TGCAGTGCTGCAGGGACAGCTGGGGCCAACGTCCTGACTTTC.

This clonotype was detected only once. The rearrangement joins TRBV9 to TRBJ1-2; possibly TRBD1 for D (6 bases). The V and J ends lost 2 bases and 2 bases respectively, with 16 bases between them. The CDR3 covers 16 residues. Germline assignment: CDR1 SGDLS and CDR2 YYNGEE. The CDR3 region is CASSVAQGSGNYGYTF. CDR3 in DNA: TGTGCCAGCAGCGTCGCACAGGGATCGGGGAACTATGGCTACACCTTC.

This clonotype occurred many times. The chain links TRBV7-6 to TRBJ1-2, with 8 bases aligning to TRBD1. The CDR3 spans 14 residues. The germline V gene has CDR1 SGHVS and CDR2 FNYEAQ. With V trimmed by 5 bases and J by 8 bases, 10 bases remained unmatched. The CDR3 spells CASSPWTGLEGYTF. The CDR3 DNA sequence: TGTGCCAGCAGCCCGTGGACAGGGCTGGAAGGCTACACCTTC.

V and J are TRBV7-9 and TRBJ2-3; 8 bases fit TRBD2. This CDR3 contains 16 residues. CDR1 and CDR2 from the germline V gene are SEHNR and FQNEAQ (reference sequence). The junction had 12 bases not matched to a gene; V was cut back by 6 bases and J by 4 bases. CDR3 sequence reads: CASSPTAGEPADTQYF. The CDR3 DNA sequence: TGTGCCAGCAGTCCTACAGCGGGAGAGCCTGCAGATACGCAGTATTTT.